This entry lists 3 T cell receptor beta chains sequenced from one sample in a study of patients and donors after allogeneic stem cell transplantation. TCRdb reprocessed the RT-PCR reads with MiXCR, giving one entry per CDR3 protein. The sample shows about 410,000 distinct CDR3 sequences, around 16% of them seen only once. The sample taken for sequencing was blood, either unsorted or a sorted T cell fraction (not recorded which). The receptors were sampled from a human donor who was either an allogeneic HSCT recipient or a stem cell or donor lymphocyte infusion donor (not recorded which). It is not recorded whose cells these are; they may come from a transplant donor.

V and J are TRBV6-5 and TRBJ2-7; D is tentatively TRBD1 or TRBD2 (6 bases each). Trimming stripped 2 bases from V and 1 base from J, with 18 bases between. This CDR3 region has 17 residues. CDR1 is MNHEY, CDR2 SVGAGI, per germline. The CDR3 nucleotides are TGTGCCAGCAGTTACGCTATCCGATGGGGGGCTTCCTACGAGCAGTACTTC. Its translation: CASSYAIRWGASYEQYF.

The chain is built from TRBV10-3 and TRBJ1-6; D ambiguous. Germline CDR1 is ENHRY and CDR2 is SYGVKD. V lost 2 bases and J lost 7, with 6 bases in between. This CDR3 has 13 amino acids. The CDR3 sequence is CAISEKLNSPLHF. The CDR3 DNA follows: TGTGCCATCAGTGAGAAATTGAATTCACCCCTCCACTTT.

This clonotype has more than one count but fewer than ten. The V gene is TRBV2, the J gene TRBJ2-5; 8 bases line up with TRBD2. This CDR3 is built from 14 residues. Germline V gene data show CDR1 as SNHLY and CDR2 as FYNNEI. The V segment lost 3 bases and the J segment 0 bases; nucleotides outside the gene matches: 0. DNA of the CDR3: TGTGCCAGCAGTGATAGCGGGGACCAAGAGACCCAGTACTTC. As protein: CASSDSGDQETQYF.